This record covers a single TCR beta chain. Its specificity is unknown. These data originate in a study of T cell responses to AZD1222 COVID-19 vaccine. Study-wide context: Doses given second, at about 4 or about 12 weeks, were pooled.

The assay was immunoSEQ multiplex PCR, and TCRdb's table has in-frame clones only and misses some. The sample holds some 140,000 clones, roughly 93% seen once. Germline lookup yields CDR1 MGHDK and CDR2 SYGVNS. The CDR3 totals 14 residues. The junction had 12 bases not matched to a gene; V was cut back by 6 bases and J by 8 bases. Study-wide points: Spike-specific TCR repertoires showed rising breadth and depth after two AZD1222 doses. Sampled repertoires all dated from after the peak T cell response.

Source: peripheral blood, taken on day 0 of AZD1222 vaccination. The chain joins TRBV25-1 to TRBJ1-2, with TRBD1 matching over 7 bases. The sequence was collected from an adult in good health. The CDR3 bases are TGTGCCAGCAGGGACCCAAGACAGGGACGCGGCTACACCTTC. Its protein product is CASRDPRQGRGYTF.